What follows describes a single TCR beta chain. V was cut by 3 bases and J by 6 bases, with 11 bases left in between. CDR1 is SGHVS and CDR2 is FQNEAQ in the germline V gene. The CDR3 length is 14 residues. The entry originates in a study of T cell changes during pregnancy in multiple sclerosis. TCRdb's table, derived via immunoSEQ multiplex PCR, lists solely in-frame clones and lacks some. The table lists tens of thousands of clones, approximately 92% of them singletons, with approximately 2% in the top ten. Sequenced material: peripheral blood, taken in the third trimester of pregnancy. The genes are TRBV7-8 and TRBJ2-2, with D possibly matching TRBD1 (7 bases). This TCR was recovered from a female donor with multiple sclerosis, enrolled in a pregnancy study. Written as DNA, the CDR3 is TGTGCCAGCAGCTTCGGGGGACAGTCCGGGGAGCTGTTTTTT. Translated: CASSFGGQSGELFF.